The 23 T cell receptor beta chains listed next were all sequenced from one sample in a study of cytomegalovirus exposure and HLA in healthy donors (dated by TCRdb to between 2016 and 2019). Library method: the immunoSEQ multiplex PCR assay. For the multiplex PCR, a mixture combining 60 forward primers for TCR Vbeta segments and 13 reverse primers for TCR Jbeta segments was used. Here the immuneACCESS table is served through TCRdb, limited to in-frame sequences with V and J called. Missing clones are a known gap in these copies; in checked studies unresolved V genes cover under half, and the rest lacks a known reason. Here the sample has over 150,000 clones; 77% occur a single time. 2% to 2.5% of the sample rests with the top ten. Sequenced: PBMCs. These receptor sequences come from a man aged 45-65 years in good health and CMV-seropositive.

The CDR3: CASMLVPPTGELFF. CDR3 coding DNA: TGTGCCAGCATGCTAGTCCCCCCCACCGGGGAGCTGTTTTTT. The V gene is TRBV6-5, the J gene TRBJ2-2; D is unresolved. V was trimmed by 7 bases and J by 4 bases, leaving 13 bases between them. Germline CDR1 and CDR2: MNHEY and SVGAGI. CDR3 size: 14 residues.

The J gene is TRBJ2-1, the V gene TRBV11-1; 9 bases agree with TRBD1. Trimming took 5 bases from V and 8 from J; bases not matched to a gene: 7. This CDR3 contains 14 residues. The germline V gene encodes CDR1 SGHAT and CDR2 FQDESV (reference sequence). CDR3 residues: CASSRDRARDEQFF. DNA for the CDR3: TGTGCCAGCAGCAGGGACAGGGCTAGGGATGAGCAGTTCTTC.

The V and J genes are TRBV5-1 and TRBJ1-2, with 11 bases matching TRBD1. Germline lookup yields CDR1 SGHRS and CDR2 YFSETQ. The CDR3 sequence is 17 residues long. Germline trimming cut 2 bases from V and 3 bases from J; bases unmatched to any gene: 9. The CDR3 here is CASSLAPGTGGDYGYTF. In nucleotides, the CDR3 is TGCGCCAGCAGCTTAGCCCCCGGGACAGGGGGAGACTATGGCTACACCTTC.

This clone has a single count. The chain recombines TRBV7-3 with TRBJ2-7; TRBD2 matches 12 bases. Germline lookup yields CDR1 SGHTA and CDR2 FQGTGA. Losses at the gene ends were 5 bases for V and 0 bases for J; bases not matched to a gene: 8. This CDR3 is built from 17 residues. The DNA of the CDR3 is TGTGCCAGCAGCGGACTAGCGGGGATGAAAGTCTCCTACGAGCAGTACTTC. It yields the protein CASSGLAGMKVSYEQYF. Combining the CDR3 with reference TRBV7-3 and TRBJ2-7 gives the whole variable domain GAGVSQTPSNKVTEKGKYVELRCDPISGHTALYWYRQSLGQGPEFLIYFQGTGAADDSGLPNDRFFAVRPEGSVSTLKIQRTERGDSAVYLCASSGLAGMKVSYEQYFGPGTRLTVT.

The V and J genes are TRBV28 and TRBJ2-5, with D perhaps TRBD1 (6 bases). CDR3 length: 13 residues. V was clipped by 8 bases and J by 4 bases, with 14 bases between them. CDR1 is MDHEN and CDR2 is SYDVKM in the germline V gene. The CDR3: CASDSGDSETQYF. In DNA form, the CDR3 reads TGTGCCAGCGACTCAGGGGATTCAGAGACCCAGTACTTC.

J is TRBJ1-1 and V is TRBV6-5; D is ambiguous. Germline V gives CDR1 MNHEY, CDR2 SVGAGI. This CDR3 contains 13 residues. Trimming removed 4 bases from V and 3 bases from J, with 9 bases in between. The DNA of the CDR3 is TGTGCCAGCAGTTTGGTGTTAGACACTGAAGCTTTCTTT. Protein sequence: CASSLVLDTEAFF.

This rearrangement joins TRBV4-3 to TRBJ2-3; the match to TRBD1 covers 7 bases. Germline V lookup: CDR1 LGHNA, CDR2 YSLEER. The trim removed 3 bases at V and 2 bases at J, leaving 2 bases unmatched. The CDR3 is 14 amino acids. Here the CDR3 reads CASSHDRATDTQYF. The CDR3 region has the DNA TGCGCCAGCAGCCACGACAGGGCCACAGATACGCAGTATTTT.

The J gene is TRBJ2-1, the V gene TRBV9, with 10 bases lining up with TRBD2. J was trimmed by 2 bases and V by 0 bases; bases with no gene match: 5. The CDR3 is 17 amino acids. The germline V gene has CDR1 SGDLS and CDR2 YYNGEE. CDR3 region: CASSVVSSGGPYNEQFF. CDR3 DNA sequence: TGTGCCAGCAGCGTAGTATCTAGCGGGGGACCCTACAATGAGCAGTTCTTC.

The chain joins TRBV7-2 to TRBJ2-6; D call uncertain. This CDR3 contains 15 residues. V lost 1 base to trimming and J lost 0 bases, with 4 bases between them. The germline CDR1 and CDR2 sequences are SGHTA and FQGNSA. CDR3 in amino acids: CASSLGSSGANVLTF. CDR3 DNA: TGTGCCAGCAGCTTAGGGAGCTCTGGGGCCAACGTCCTGACTTTC.

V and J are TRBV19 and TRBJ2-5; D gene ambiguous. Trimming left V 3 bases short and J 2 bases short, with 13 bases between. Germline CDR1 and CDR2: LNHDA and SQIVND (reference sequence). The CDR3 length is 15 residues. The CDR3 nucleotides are TGTGCCAGTAGTATCAACTGGGCCAAACAAGAGACCCAGTACTTC. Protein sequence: CASSINWAKQETQYF. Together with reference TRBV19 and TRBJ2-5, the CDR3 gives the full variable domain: DGGITQSPKYLFRKEGQNVTLSCEQNLNHDAMYWYRQDPGQGLRLIYYSQIVNDFQKGDIAEGYSVSREKKESFPLTVTSAQKNPTAFYLCASSINWAKQETQYFGPGTRLLVL.

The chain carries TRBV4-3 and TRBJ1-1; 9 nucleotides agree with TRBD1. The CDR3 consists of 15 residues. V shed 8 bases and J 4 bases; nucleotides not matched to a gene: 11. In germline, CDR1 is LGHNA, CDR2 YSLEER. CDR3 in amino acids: CASRAGTGLSTEAFF. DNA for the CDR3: TGCGCCAGCCGAGCCGGGACAGGGCTTTCCACTGAAGCTTTCTTT.

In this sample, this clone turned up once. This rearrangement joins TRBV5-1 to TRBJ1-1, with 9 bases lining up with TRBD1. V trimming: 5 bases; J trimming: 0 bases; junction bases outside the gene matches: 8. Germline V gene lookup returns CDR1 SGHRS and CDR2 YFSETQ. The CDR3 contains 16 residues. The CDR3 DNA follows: TGCGCCAGCAGTCCCATGGGACAGGGCATGAACACTGAAGCTTTCTTT. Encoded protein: CASSPMGQGMNTEAFF.

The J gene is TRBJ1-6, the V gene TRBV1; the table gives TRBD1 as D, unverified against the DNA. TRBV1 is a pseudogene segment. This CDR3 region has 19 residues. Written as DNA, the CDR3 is TGCACCAGCAGCCAACTTCAGGGCTCCCTGGGGTTCTATAATTCACCCCTCCACTTT. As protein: CTSSQLQGSLGFYNSPLHF.

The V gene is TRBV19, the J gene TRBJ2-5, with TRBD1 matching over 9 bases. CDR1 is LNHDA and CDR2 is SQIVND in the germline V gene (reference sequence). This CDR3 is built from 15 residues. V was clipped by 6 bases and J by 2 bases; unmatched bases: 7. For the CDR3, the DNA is TGTGCCAGTAGAGGGACAGGGCTTTCTCAAGAGACCCAGTACTTC. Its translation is CASRGTGLSQETQYF.

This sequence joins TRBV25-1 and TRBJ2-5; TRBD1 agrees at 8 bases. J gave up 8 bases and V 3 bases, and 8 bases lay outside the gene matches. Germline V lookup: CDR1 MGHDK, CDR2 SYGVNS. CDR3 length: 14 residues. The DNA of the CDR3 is TGTGCCAGCAGTGATCCGGGACAGGTCCTAACCCAGTACTTC. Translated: CASSDPGQVLTQYF.

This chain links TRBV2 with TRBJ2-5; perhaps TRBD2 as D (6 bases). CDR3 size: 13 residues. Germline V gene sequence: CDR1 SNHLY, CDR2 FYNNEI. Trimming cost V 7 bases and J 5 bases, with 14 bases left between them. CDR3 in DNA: TGTGCCAGCATCGCGGGACCTTGGGAGACCCAGTACTTC. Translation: CASIAGPWETQYF.

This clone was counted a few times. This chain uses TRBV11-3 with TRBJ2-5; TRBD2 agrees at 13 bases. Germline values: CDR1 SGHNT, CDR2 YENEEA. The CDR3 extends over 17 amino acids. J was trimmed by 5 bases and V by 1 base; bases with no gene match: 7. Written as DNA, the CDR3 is TGTGCCAGCAGCTTAGGAACTAGCGGGGGGGCTGTCGAGACCCAGTACTTC. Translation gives CASSLGTSGGAVETQYF.

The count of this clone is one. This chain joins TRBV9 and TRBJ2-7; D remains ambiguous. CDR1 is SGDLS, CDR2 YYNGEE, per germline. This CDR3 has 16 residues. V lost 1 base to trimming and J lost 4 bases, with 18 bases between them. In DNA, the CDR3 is TGTGCCAGCAGCGTATCCCCCCGTCGAGCCCTTTACGAGCAGTACTTC. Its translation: CASSVSPRRALYEQYF.

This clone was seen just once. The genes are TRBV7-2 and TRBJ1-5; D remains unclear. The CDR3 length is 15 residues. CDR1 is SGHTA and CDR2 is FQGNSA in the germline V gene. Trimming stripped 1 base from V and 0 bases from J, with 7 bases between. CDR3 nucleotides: TGTGCCAGCAGCTTAGAACAATATAGCAATCAGCCCCAGCATTTT. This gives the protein CASSLEQYSNQPQHF.

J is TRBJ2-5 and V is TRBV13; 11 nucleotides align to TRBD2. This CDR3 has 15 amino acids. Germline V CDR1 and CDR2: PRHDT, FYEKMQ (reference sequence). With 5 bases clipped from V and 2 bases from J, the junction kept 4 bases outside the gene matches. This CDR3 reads CASSLLAGGQETQYF. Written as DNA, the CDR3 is TGTGCCAGCAGCCTCTTAGCGGGGGGGCAAGAGACCCAGTACTTC.

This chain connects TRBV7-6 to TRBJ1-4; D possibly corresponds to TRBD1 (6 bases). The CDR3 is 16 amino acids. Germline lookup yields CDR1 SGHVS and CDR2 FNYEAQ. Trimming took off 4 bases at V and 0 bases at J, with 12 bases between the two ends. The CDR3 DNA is TGTGCCAGCAGCTACAAGACAGGAGCAACTAATGAAAAACTGTTTTTT. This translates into CASSYKTGATNEKLFF.

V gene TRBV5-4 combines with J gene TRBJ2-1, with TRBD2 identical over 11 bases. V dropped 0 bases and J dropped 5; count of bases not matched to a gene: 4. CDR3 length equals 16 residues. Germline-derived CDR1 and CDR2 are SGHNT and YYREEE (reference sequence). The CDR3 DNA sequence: TGTGCCAGCAGCTTGGACGGACTAGCGGGCCACAATGAGCAGTTCTTC. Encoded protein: CASSLDGLAGHNEQFF.

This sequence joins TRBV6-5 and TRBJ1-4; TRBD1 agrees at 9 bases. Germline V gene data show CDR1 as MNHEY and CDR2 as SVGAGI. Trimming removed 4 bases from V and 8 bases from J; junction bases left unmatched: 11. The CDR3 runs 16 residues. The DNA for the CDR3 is TGTGCCAGCAGTTCTATAGGGGACAGGGAAAGGGAAAAACTGTTTTTT. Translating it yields CASSSIGDREREKLFF.